Each of the 29 T cell receptor beta chains below was sequenced from the same sample in a study of T-cell reconstitution after alpha-beta-depleted transplantation in children. Library preparation (for TCRbeta) was performed with unique molecular identifiers. From the PCR reads, TCRdb called clonotypes with MiXCR, one entry per CDR3 protein. The repertoire has 150,000 to 250,000 distinct CDR3 sequences, 14% to 15% of them found once; the top ten carry less than 15%. The sample consisted of PBMCs from the stem cell graft donor, taken from the stem cell graft. These receptors all come from a human donor who donated a stem cell graft to a child with acute lymphoblastic leukemia.

This clonotype was counted only a few times. The genes are TRBV30 and TRBJ1-6; D possibly corresponds to TRBD1 (6 bases). V gave up 4 bases and J gave up 14 bases, with 18 bases separating them. The CDR3 runs to 13 residues. The germline CDR1 and CDR2 sequences are GTSNPN and SVGIG (reference sequence). CDR3 DNA sequence: TGTGCCTGGACCCTCCAGGGGTGGCTATCCCTCCACTTT. Its translation is CAWTLQGWLSLHF.

This clonotype has ten or more counts. The J gene is TRBJ2-7, the V gene TRBV6-5, with 10 bases that match TRBD1. In germline, CDR1 is MNHEY, CDR2 SVGAGI. V was pared by 6 bases and J by 3 bases, with 8 bases of the junction left unmatched. The CDR3 has 15 residues. The CDR3 spells CASRSRQGALYEQYF. CDR3 sequence (DNA): TGTGCCAGCAGATCCAGACAGGGGGCCCTCTACGAGCAGTACTTC.

This clonotype was recorded many times. The chain is built from TRBV7-2 and TRBJ2-3, with D possibly being TRBD1 (5 bases). The ends were cut back, 3 bases at V and 6 bases at J, with 7 bases in the middle. The CDR3 loop spans 12 amino acids. CDR1 SGHTA and CDR2 FQGNSA come from the germline V gene. CDR3 coding DNA: TGTGCCAGCAGCTTTTACAGGGATACGCAGTATTTT. Its protein is CASSFYRDTQYF.

This clonotype was observed many times. The chain combines TRBV18 with TRBJ2-1; TRBD2 agrees at 9 bases. In germline, CDR1 is KGHSH, CDR2 LQKENI. Trimming cost V 3 bases and J 5 bases; bases outside gene matches: 8. The CDR3 totals 16 residues. CDR3 DNA: TGTGCCAGCTCACCCCGTGGCGGGAGGGCCGACAATGAGCAGTTCTTC. Translation: CASSPRGGRADNEQFF.

On this clonotype itself: A much larger clone differs by one base, so this may be a read error. The chain couples TRBV5-1 to TRBJ2-6, with D possibly TRBD1 on 5 matching bases. Germline CDR1 SGHRS, CDR2 YFSETQ. The CDR3 runs 16 residues. CDR3 in DNA: TGCGCCAGCAGCTGGGCAGGGCGCTCTGGGGCCAACGGCCTGACTTTC. As protein: CASSWAGRSGANGLTF.

This clonotype was detected ten times or more. V gene TRBV5-1 combines with J gene TRBJ2-4; D unclear. CDR1 and CDR2 (germline): SGHRS, YFSETQ. V was trimmed by 0 bases and J by 4 bases, leaving 8 bases between them. The CDR3 covers 14 residues. CDR3 loop: CASSLGTNKNIQYF. CDR3 DNA: TGCGCCAGCAGCTTGGGGACGAATAAAAACATTCAGTACTTC.

V is TRBV20-1 and J is TRBJ2-3, with no clear D. CDR3 length: 17 amino acids. In germline, CDR1 is DFQATT, CDR2 SNEGSKA (reference sequence). Trimming pared 2 bases from V and 0 bases from J, leaving 18 bases between. CDR3 region: CSARLNLGDSSTDTQYF. CDR3 nucleotides: TGCAGTGCTAGACTAAATCTAGGCGATTCTAGCACAGATACGCAGTATTTT.

A remark on this clonotype: A much larger clone lies one base from this, so it may be a read error. The CDR3 coding sequence is TGTGCCAGCAGTACTATCCCCGGGACAGGGGGTAACACAGATACGCAGTATTTT. Translating it yields CASSTIPGTGGNTDTQYF. The chain is built from TRBV28 and TRBJ2-3; 11 nucleotides align to TRBD1. Germline CDR1 is MDHEN and CDR2 is SYDVKM. The V segment lost 5 bases and the J segment 2 bases; nucleotides outside the gene matches: 12. CDR3 length: 18 amino acids.

The chain carries TRBV12-3 or TRBV12-4 and TRBJ2-7; weak D call: TRBD1 (6 bases). CDR3 length: 12 residues. Trimming took off 3 bases at V and 5 bases at J, with 8 bases between the two ends. Here the CDR3 reads CASSLTGHEQYF. The DNA of the CDR3 is TGTGCCAGCAGTTTGACAGGTCACGAGCAGTACTTC.

This chain uses TRBV3-1 with TRBJ1-2; 8 bases are shared with TRBD1. The length of the CDR3 is 15 residues. V trimming: 1 base; J trimming: 3 bases; junction bases outside the gene matches: 4. The germline V gene encodes CDR1 LGHDT and CDR2 YNNKEL (reference sequence). The CDR3 bases are TGTGCCAGCAGCCAAGTCCCAGGGGGCGACTATGGCTACACCTTC. Amino acid sequence: CASSQVPGGDYGYTF.

This clonotype was seen a few times. The chain joins TRBV19 to TRBJ2-1, with 7 bases lining up with TRBD2. CDR3 length: 15 amino acids. With V trimmed by 4 bases and J by 4 bases, 7 bases remained unmatched. Germline CDR1 LNHDA, CDR2 SQIVND (reference sequence). The CDR3 protein is CASSSQRGPYNEQFF. The CDR3, as DNA: TGTGCCAGTAGTAGCCAGCGGGGACCTTACAATGAGCAGTTCTTC.

This clonotype was seen many times. The V call is TRBV5-1, the J call TRBJ2-7; D might be TRBD1 (5 bases). The ends were cut back, 1 base at V and 3 bases at J, with 11 bases in the middle. Germline CDR1 is SGHRS and CDR2 is YFSETQ. The CDR3 runs to 14 residues. The CDR3 spells CASSLSGKGYEQYF. DNA of the CDR3: TGCGCCAGCAGCTTGTCAGGGAAAGGCTACGAGCAGTACTTC.

This clonotype was detected ten times or more. The rearrangement links TRBV6-5 to TRBJ2-5; 14 bases agree with TRBD2. Losses at the gene ends were 4 bases for V and 2 bases for J; bases not matched to a gene: 6. The germline gives CDR1 MNHEY, CDR2 SVGAGI. CDR3 length: 17 residues. The CDR3 region is CASSFRLAGGWQETQYF. The CDR3 nucleotides read TGTGCCAGCAGTTTCAGACTAGCGGGAGGGTGGCAAGAGACCCAGTACTTC.

V is TRBV7-2 and J is TRBJ1-1, with D hard to call. This CDR3 spans 15 amino acids. CDR1 SGHTA and CDR2 FQGNSA come from the germline V gene. The V end was cut by 2 bases, the J end by 0 bases, with 10 bases between. DNA of the CDR3: TGTGCCAGCAGCTTACAAGCAGCTCTGAACACTGAAGCTTTCTTT. Amino acids: CASSLQAALNTEAFF.

A few counts support this clonotype. The gene calls are TRBV9 and TRBJ2-4, with 9 bases lining up with TRBD1. The CDR3 covers 13 residues. Unmatched junction bases numbered 7, after V lost 3 bases and J lost 12 bases. CDR1 and CDR2 (germline): SGDLS, YYNGEE. The DNA of the CDR3 is TGTGCCAGCAGCGCACAGGGGGCACGCAGTCAGTACTTC. Translation: CASSAQGARSQYF.

In its sample, this clonotype was seen many times. The rearrangement uses TRBV11-2 and TRBJ2-2; 9 nucleotides match TRBD1. Germline CDR1 reads SGHAT; CDR2 reads FQNNGV. There are 16 residues in the CDR3. Unmatched junction bases numbered 12, after V lost 6 bases and J lost 7 bases. CDR3 bases: TGTGCCAGCAGTCACCAACCGGGACAGGGTTTCGGGGAGCTGTTTTTT. The encoded protein is CASSHQPGQGFGELFF.

This clonotype came up many times. The J gene is TRBJ2-2, the V gene TRBV6-1; D is undetermined. This CDR3 region has 16 residues. The ends were cut back, 5 bases at V and 0 bases at J, with 13 bases in the middle. Germline V gene lookup returns CDR1 MNHNS and CDR2 SASEGT. CDR3 protein: CASSRLAPANTGELFF. For the CDR3, the DNA is TGTGCCAGCAGTCGATTAGCACCCGCGAACACCGGGGAGCTGTTTTTT.

This clonotype was counted at least ten times. This chain uses TRBV5-1 with TRBJ2-3; possibly TRBD2 for D (6 bases). This CDR3 region has 12 residues. Trimming removed 3 bases at V and 4 bases at J, with 6 bases between. Germline CDR1 SGHRS, CDR2 YFSETQ. The CDR3 here is CASSSGADTQYF. The DNA of the CDR3 is TGCGCCAGCAGCTCGGGGGCAGATACGCAGTATTTT.

The genes are TRBV27 and TRBJ2-2; 11 bases agree with TRBD2. With 7 bases clipped from V and 7 bases from J, the junction kept 8 bases outside the gene matches. Germline V CDR1 and CDR2: MNHEY, SMNVEV (reference sequence). The CDR3 extends over 15 amino acids. CDR3 in DNA: TGTGCCAGCACCCTAGCGGGAGGAAACGGCGGGGAGCTGTTTTTT. It encodes CASTLAGGNGGELFF.

This clonotype was detected only a few times. A read error may produce the germline difference seen at one junction end. This rearrangement joins TRBV7-9 to TRBJ2-7, with unresolved D. Germline loops: CDR1 SEHNR, CDR2 FQNEAQ (reference sequence). This CDR3 is 15 amino acids long. As DNA, the CDR3 is TGTGCCAGCAGCTACCCGAAAGGTGAATCCTACGAGCATTACTTC. It yields the protein CASSYPKGESYEHYF.

This clonotype was counted a few times. The chain carries TRBV4-1 and TRBJ1-2, with a tentative D call TRBD1 (5 bases). The CDR3 loop spans 17 amino acids. V was clipped by 0 bases and J by 1 base, with 15 bases between them. The germline gives CDR1 MGHRA, CDR2 YSYEKL. The chain's CDR3 is CASSQEYSGEINYGYTF. As DNA, the CDR3 is TGCGCCAGCAGCCAAGAGTATTCGGGGGAGATTAACTATGGCTACACCTTC.

This clonotype was counted at least ten times. This chain joins TRBV20-1 and TRBJ2-2; 7 bases are a match to TRBD2. J was trimmed by 4 bases and V by 1 base; bases with no gene match: 6. This CDR3 spans 15 amino acids. Germline V CDR1 and CDR2: DFQATT, SNEGSKA (reference sequence). CDR3 loop: CSARGPGGSTGELFF. CDR3 DNA: TGCAGTGCTAGAGGCCCCGGGGGGTCCACCGGGGAGCTGTTTTTT.

This clonotype was found a few times. The gene calls are TRBV7-6 and TRBJ2-1; a weak D match, TRBD1 (6 bases). V was shortened by 6 bases and J by 6 bases, with 18 bases between the two germline ends. In germline, CDR1 is SGHVS, CDR2 FNYEAQ. The CDR3 has 15 residues. The CDR3 region is CASSRQRGISNEQFF. In nucleotides, the CDR3 is TGTGCCAGCAGTCGGCAAAGGGGGATTTCCAATGAGCAGTTCTTC.

This clonotype occurred a few times. This rearrangement joins TRBV20-1 to TRBJ2-1; a weak D match, TRBD1 (6 bases). V was cut by 4 bases and J by 0 bases, with 13 bases left in between. Per germline, CDR1 DFQATT and CDR2 SNEGSKA (reference sequence). This CDR3 region has 15 residues. CDR3: CSAKRDTSSYNEQFF. The CDR3 nucleotides are TGCAGTGCTAAACGGGACACTAGCTCCTACAATGAGCAGTTCTTC.

This clonotype came up many times. This chain uses TRBV28 with TRBJ1-4; the D is unclear. The germline CDR1 and CDR2 sequences are MDHEN and SYDVKM. This CDR3 contains 15 residues. V was pared by 5 bases and J by 4 bases, with 14 bases between. The CDR3: CASSPRRQVNEKLFF. CDR3 sequence (DNA): TGTGCCAGCAGTCCTCGTAGACAAGTTAATGAAAAACTGTTTTTT.

The chain is built from TRBV28 and TRBJ2-7, with D maybe TRBD1 (6 bases). The CDR3 consists of 15 residues. V lost 4 bases and J lost 1, with 14 bases in between. Germline V gene lookup returns CDR1 MDHEN and CDR2 SYDVKM. In DNA, the CDR3 is TGTGCCAGCAGTTACACCGGGACAAAGTCCTACGAGCAGTACTTC. This translates into CASSYTGTKSYEQYF.

The sample holds many counts of this clonotype. The chain links TRBV4-2 to TRBJ2-7, with 8 bases fitting TRBD2. Germline V gives CDR1 LGHNA, CDR2 YNFKEQ. Trimming took 1 base from V and 6 from J; bases not matched to a gene: 8. This CDR3 contains 15 residues. In nucleotides, the CDR3 is TGTGCCAGCAGCCAAGGGGCGGGAGGCCTCCCCGAGCAGTACTTC. Translating it yields CASSQGAGGLPEQYF.

There are a few counts of this clonotype. V is TRBV29-1 and J is TRBJ2-3, with a possible D match to TRBD2 (6 bases). The CDR3 is 15 amino acids. The germline CDR1 and CDR2 sequences are SQVTM and ANQGSEA. Trimming left V 5 bases short and J 2 bases short, with 17 bases between. The CDR3 DNA reads TGCAGCGTTTCCCCCCGGAGGGCCTTCACAGATACGCAGTATTTT. As protein: CSVSPRRAFTDTQYF.

This clonotype was recorded many times. The chain links TRBV10-3 to TRBJ2-5; 7 bases agree with TRBD1. The CDR3 has 13 amino acids. Germline-derived CDR1 and CDR2 are ENHRY and SYGVKD. V lost 9 bases and J lost 2; bases outside the gene matches: 6. DNA for the CDR3: TGTGCCATATGGGACAGAAAACAAGAGACCCAGTACTTC. Translation: CAIWDRKQETQYF.